The TCR beta chain under discussion was sequenced for a study of PD-1 blockade in classical Hodgkin lymphoma. Produced via immunoSEQ multiplex PCR; TCRdb's table is partial and in-frame only. The table has approximately 39,000 clones, about 80% seen once. This clone appeared a few times. Described time point: cycle 4 day 1 (C4D1), after five to seven weeks of nivolumab. Patients all relapsed after autologous stem cell transplantation, and there was variation in brentuximab vedotin exposure. The J segment lost 7 bases and the V segment lost 3 bases, leaving 5 bases of the junction unmatched. Looked up from germline, CDR1 is LNHNV and CDR2 is YYDKDF (reference sequence). This CDR3 contains 15 residues.

The sequence was collected from a human donor with classical Hodgkin lymphoma. The rearrangement uses TRBV15 and TRBJ2-2; 10 bases map to TRBD1. The source material was peripheral blood mononuclear cells (PBMCs), sampled before the fourth cycle of nivolumab. In nucleotides, the CDR3 is TGTGCCACCAGCAGGGGACAGGGGTTTGGCGGGGAGCTGTTTTTT. Its protein is CATSRGQGFGGELFF.